This TCR beta chain originates from a study of blood T cell repertoires in COVID-19. The overall study: The United States, Italy and Spain were the sources of the acute and convalescent COVID-19 samples.

The protocol was immunoSEQ multiplex PCR, while the TCRdb copy is restricted to in-frame clones and leaves out a portion. Of just under 300,000 clones in the sample, 85% to 90% were seen once. A remark on this clone: At one of its ends the junction is not consistent with the germline gene, which may arise from a read error.

CDR1 SQVTM and CDR2 ANQGSEA come from the germline V gene. The CDR3 runs to 13 residues. The chain uses TRBV29-1 and TRBJ2-5; TRBD2 is a possible D gene (5 bases). This clonotype originated in an older man with acute or convalescent COVID-19. Sequenced input: peripheral blood. CDR3 coding DNA: TGTACCGGTGCCCGTCCGGAGGAAGAGACCCAGTACTTC. Protein product: CTGARPEEETQYF.